A selection of T cell receptor beta chains follows, all from one sample in a study of blood T cell repertoires in COVID-19. Assay used: immunoSEQ multiplex PCR; TCRdb lists only in-frame clones, some missing. The data hold 350,000 to 450,000 clones, with around 87% observed a single time. The sample was peripheral blood. Receptor source: a woman aged 55-69 years with COVID-19, enrolled during active disease. Each CDR3 is given with its conserved first and last residue. The order of the fields is D gene, J gene, clone size, V gene, CDR3 DNA, CDR3 protein. D genes are given only for firm matches. Size is omitted from some rows. Given values are once, few, many or a class for expanded clones.

>NA|TRBJ2-3|NA|TRBV20-1
TGCAGTGCTAGAGTTGGCGATACGCAGTATTTT
CSARVGDTQYF
>NA|TRBJ2-1|once|TRBV7-8
TGTGCCAGCAGCTTAGGGATGGACAGCTACAATGAGCAGTTCTTC
CASSLGMDSYNEQFF
>TRBD1|TRBJ1-1|few|TRBV9
TGTGCCAGCAGCGTAACGACAGGGTGGACTGAAGCTTTCTTT
CASSVTTGWTEAFF
>NA|TRBJ1-5|NA|TRBV28
TGTGCCAGTAGGCGGGAGGACACCTATCAGCCCCAGCATTTT
CASRREDTYQPQHF
>TRBD2|TRBJ2-3|NA|TRBV5-4
TGTGCCAGCAGCCCCATCACTAGCGGGGGCCTAGATACGCAGTATTTT
CASSPITSGGLDTQYF
>NA|TRBJ1-1|NA|TRBV20-1
TGCAGTGCTATGGGGCAGACTGAAGCTTTCTTT
CSAMGQTEAFF
>TRBD1|TRBJ2-3|NA|TRBV18
TGTGCCAGCTCAACCGACAGGGGTCCCTTGAATACGCAGTATTTT
CASSTDRGPLNTQYF
>NA|TRBJ1-4|NA|TRBV10-3
TGTGCCATCAGTGAAGGAGCGGGACTGTTTTTT
CAISEGAGLFF
>NA|TRBJ2-3|NA|TRBV28
TGTGCCACTACAGGAGTCACAGATACGCAGTATTTT
CATTGVTDTQYF
>NA|TRBJ2-2|NA|TRBV7-8
TGTGCCAGCAGCCGCAGGGAAATCACCGGGGAGCTGTTTTTT
CASSRREITGELFF
>NA|TRBJ1-1|NA|TRBV29-1
TGCAGCGTTGAATCGGGGGTGAGAACTGAAGCTTTCTTT
CSVESGVRTEAFF
>TRBD1|TRBJ2-3|NA|TRBV2
TGTGCCAGCAGTGGACAGGGGACAGATACGCAGTATTTT
CASSGQGTDTQYF
>TRBD1|TRBJ1-2|NA|TRBV14
TGTGCCAGCAGCCCCCTGGACAGGGGGGATGGCTACACCTTC
CASSPLDRGDGYTF
>TRBD1|TRBJ1-3|NA|TRBV6-5
TGTGCCAGCAGTTATGACAGGGACTCTGGAAACACCATATATTTT
CASSYDRDSGNTIYF
>NA|TRBJ2-3|NA|TRBV6-5
TGTGCCAGCAGAAGAAATAGGAGGGGCACAGATACGCAGTATTTT
CASRRNRRGTDTQYF
>TRBD2|TRBJ2-1|once|TRBV11-2
TGTGCCAGCAGCTTAGTTAGCGGGGGGGCCGAGCAGTTCTTC
CASSLVSGGAEQFF
>TRBD1|TRBJ1-2|NA|TRBV3-1/TRBV3-2
TGTGCCAGCAGAGACCCGACAGGGCTAAGCTATGGCTACACCTTC
CASRDPTGLSYGYTF
>NA|TRBJ2-5|NA|TRBV7-2
TGTGCCAGCAGCTTAGATAACCAAGAGACCCAGTACTTC
CASSLDNQETQYF
>TRBD1|TRBJ1-2|NA|TRBV6-2/TRBV6-3
TGTGCCAGCAGTCCCCGCCACAGGGGGGAGGGCTACACCTTC
CASSPRHRGEGYTF
>NA|TRBJ1-6|NA|TRBV6-5
TGTGCCAGCAGCAGCTCCTATAATTCACCCCTCCACTTT
CASSSSYNSPLHF
>TRBD2|TRBJ2-3|NA|TRBV5-5
TGTGCCAGCAGCACGACTAGCGGGGGGGTAGATACGCAGTATTTT
CASSTTSGGVDTQYF
>TRBD1|TRBJ1-1|NA|TRBV7-6
TGTGCCAGCAGCTTAGACAGGGGGAACACTGAAGCTTTCTTT
CASSLDRGNTEAFF
>NA|TRBJ1-5|once|TRBV28
TGTGCCAGCAGTTTACACGTTATAGGCAATCAGCCCCAGCATTTT
CASSLHVIGNQPQHF
>TRBD1|TRBJ1-2|few|TRBV5-6
TGTGCCAGCAGCTGGAGCCCTTACAGGGGGATCGGCTATGGCTACACCTTC
CASSWSPYRGIGYGYTF
>NA|TRBJ1-1|NA|TRBV19
TGTGCCAGTAATTACGGGGACACTGAAGCTTTCTTT
CASNYGDTEAFF
>TRBD1|TRBJ1-1|NA|TRBV28
TGTGCCAGCAGTACCGGACAGGGGAGCACTGAAGCTTTCTTT
CASSTGQGSTEAFF
>TRBD1|TRBJ1-5|NA|TRBV12-5
TGTGCTAGTGGTTTGGCGGACAGGGTTAGGCAGCCCCAGCATTTT
CASGLADRVRQPQHF
>TRBD1|TRBJ1-2|NA|TRBV19
TGTGCCAGTAGTACATCTCTGCGACAGGGCGCCTATGGCTACACCTTC
CASSTSLRQGAYGYTF
>NA|TRBJ2-1|NA|TRBV4-2
TGTGCCAGCAGCCAGCGCCAACTCTACAATGAGCAGTTCTTC
CASSQRQLYNEQFF
>NA|TRBJ1-2|NA|TRBV14
TGTGCCAGCAGCCCGACAGCTAACTATGGCTACACCTTC
CASSPTANYGYTF
>TRBD1|TRBJ1-6|NA|TRBV3-1/TRBV3-2
TGTGCCAGCAGCCGGACAGGGGTCGTCTCACCCCTCCACTTT
CASSRTGVVSPLHF
>NA|TRBJ1-6|NA|TRBV2
TGTGCCAGCAGTAGAGGCAGGGTTAGTTCACCCCTCCACTTT
CASSRGRVSSPLHF
>NA|TRBJ1-1|few|TRBV9
TGTGCCAGCAGCCCACCGAGGAGTGGCACTGAAGCTTTCTTT
CASSPPRSGTEAFF
>NA|TRBJ1-3|few|TRBV7-3
TGTGCCAGCAGCCAGGGAAGGGGTTTTGGAAACACCATATATTTT
CASSQGRGFGNTIYF
>TRBD2|TRBJ2-5|NA|TRBV5-8
TGTGCCAGCAGCTTAACGGGGACTAGCCAAGAGACCCAGTACTTC
CASSLTGTSQETQYF
>NA|TRBJ1-2|NA|TRBV19
TGTGCCAGTAACCCCCTAGGGGGTGGGGGCTTATATGGCTACACCTTC
CASNPLGGGGLYGYTF
>NA|TRBJ2-6|NA|TRBV30
TGTGCCTGGACTACAGGGAGAAGTGGGGCCAACGTCCTGACTTTC
CAWTTGRSGANVLTF
>NA|TRBJ1-5|NA|TRBV5-1
TGCGCCAGCAGCCTACTCCCAGGGAACAATCAGCCCCAGCATTTT
CASSLLPGNNQPQHF
>NA|TRBJ1-1|NA|TRBV3-1/TRBV3-2
TGTGCCAGCAGCCAAGCGGACACTGAAGCTTTCTTT
CASSQADTEAFF
>NA|TRBJ1-2|NA|TRBV5-1
TGCGCCAGCAGCTCCGCCAGACAGGATACCTATGGCTACACCTTC
CASSSARQDTYGYTF
>NA|TRBJ1-2|NA|TRBV30
TGTGCCTGGAGTGTAACAGATTGGGGCGCATTCACCTTC
CAWSVTDWGAFTF
>TRBD1|TRBJ2-6|NA|TRBV15
TGTGCCACCAGCAGTGCTGGACAGGGGGCGCCCGGGGCCAACGTCCTGACTTTC
CATSSAGQGAPGANVLTF
>NA|TRBJ2-5|NA|TRBV7-3
TGTGCCAGCAGCCGGGCGGGGCAAGAGACCCAGTACTTC
CASSRAGQETQYF
>NA|TRBJ1-5|NA|TRBV9
TGTGCCAGCAGCGTAGAGGGCAGGGGAGAGCCCCAGCATTTT
CASSVEGRGEPQHF
>NA|TRBJ2-5|few|TRBV7-2
TGTGCCAGCAGCTTAGTCGGCGGAACAGAGACCCAGTACTTC
CASSLVGGTETQYF
>NA|TRBJ2-1|once|TRBV5-1
TGCGCCAGCAGCTTTACAGGGCTCTCCTACAATGAGCAGTTCTTC
CASSFTGLSYNEQFF
>NA|TRBJ2-2|NA|TRBV7-3
TGTGCCAGCAGCTTACAGTCGGGGGCGAACACCGGGGAGCTGTTTTTT
CASSLQSGANTGELFF
>NA|TRBJ2-3|NA|TRBV29-1
TGCAGCGTCGACACAGCCTATAGCACAGATACGCAGTATTTT
CSVDTAYSTDTQYF
>TRBD2|TRBJ2-7|NA|TRBV7-9
TGTGCCAGCAGCTTAGAACTAGCGGGGACCAACGAGCAGTACTTC
CASSLELAGTNEQYF
>TRBD2|TRBJ2-6|NA|TRBV30
TGTGCCTGGGGGAAGCGGGGCTCTGGGGCCAACGTCCTGACTTTC
CAWGKRGSGANVLTF
>TRBD1|TRBJ2-7|NA|TRBV18
TGTGCCAGCTCCCTGGGACAGAGCACCTACGAGCAGTACTTC
CASSLGQSTYEQYF
>NA|TRBJ1-5|NA|TRBV19
TGTGCCAGCGGGGGGTTAGAATATAGCAATCAGCCCCAGCATTTT
CASGGLEYSNQPQHF
>TRBD1|TRBJ1-2|NA|TRBV6-5
TGTGCCAGCACCGAGACAGGGACTCTTTATAGCTACACCTTC
CASTETGTLYSYTF
>NA|TRBJ2-7|NA|TRBV7-6
TGTGCCAGCAGCTCATTACAGGGATCCAAGTACGAGCAGTACTTC
CASSSLQGSKYEQYF
>TRBD2|TRBJ2-1|NA|TRBV9
TGTGCCAGCAGCGACGAGCGGGGGGGCATGTACAATGAGCAGTTCTTC
CASSDERGGMYNEQFF
>TRBD1|TRBJ2-7|NA|TRBV18
TGTGCCAGCTCACCCGGACAGGGGGCGAGCTCCTACGAGCAGTACTTC
CASSPGQGASSYEQYF
>TRBD2|TRBJ2-7|NA|TRBV18
TGTGCCAGCTCACCAACGGCGGGAGCCCACGGCTACGAGCAGTACTTC
CASSPTAGAHGYEQYF
>TRBD1|TRBJ2-2|once|TRBV5-1
TGCGCCAGCAGCTCCCGGGACAGGGGAACCACCGGGGAGCTGTTTTTT
CASSSRDRGTTGELFF
>TRBD1|TRBJ2-2|NA|TRBV18
TGTGCCAGCTCACCGCGATTAACAGGGGGCGCTGACGGGGAGCTGTTTTTT
CASSPRLTGGADGELFF
>NA|TRBJ1-4|few|TRBV6-5
TGTGCCAGCCTCGGGGGGATTGCAACTAATGAAAAACTGTTTTTT
CASLGGIATNEKLFF